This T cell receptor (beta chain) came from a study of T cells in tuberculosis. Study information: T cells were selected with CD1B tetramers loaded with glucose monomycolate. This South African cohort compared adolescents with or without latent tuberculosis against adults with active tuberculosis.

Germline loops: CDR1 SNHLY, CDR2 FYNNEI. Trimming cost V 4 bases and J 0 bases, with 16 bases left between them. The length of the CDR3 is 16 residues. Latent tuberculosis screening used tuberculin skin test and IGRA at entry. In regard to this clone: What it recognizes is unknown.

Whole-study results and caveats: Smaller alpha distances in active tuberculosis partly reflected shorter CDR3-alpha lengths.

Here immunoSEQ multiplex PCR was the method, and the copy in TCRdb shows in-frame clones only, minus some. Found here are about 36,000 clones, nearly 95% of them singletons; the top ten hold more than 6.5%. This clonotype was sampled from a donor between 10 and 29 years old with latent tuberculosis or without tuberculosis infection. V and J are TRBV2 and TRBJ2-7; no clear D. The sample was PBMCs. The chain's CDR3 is CASSGSTSGSSYEQYF. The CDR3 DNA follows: TGTGCCAGCAGTGGAAGTACTTCGGGTAGCTCCTACGAGCAGTACTTC.